This T cell receptor beta chain was sequenced during a study of cytomegalovirus exposure and HLA in healthy donors. Study conclusions and caveats: Sequencing depth across donors, presence/absence analyses assumed, was roughly uniform. For most TCR sequences rarity was the rule, although some public TCRs occurred in many donors. Further analysis, carried out later, found HLA-associated TCR beta chains more clonally expanded than equally common other chains. TCR beta V- and J-gene trimming, according to a later analysis, was linked to a missense DCLRE1C variant.

As concerns this clone: The antigen remains undetermined.

Looked up from germline, CDR1 is SGDLS and CDR2 is YYNGEE. The CDR3 sequence is 13 residues long. The trim removed 5 bases at V and 0 bases at J, leaving 0 bases unmatched. PCR used 60 Vbeta primers and 13 Jbeta primers. Here immunoSEQ multiplex PCR was the method, and the copy in TCRdb shows in-frame clones only, minus some. The sample consists of roughly 150,000 clones, roughly 70% of them appearing once. Sequencing input: PBMCs. The source of this sequence is a man between 25 and 39 years old in good health and CMV-seropositive. J is TRBJ2-7 and V is TRBV9; TRBD2 agrees at 9 bases. CDR3 DNA sequence: TGTGCCAGCAGTAGCGGGAGCTCCTACGAGCAGTACTTC. Protein sequence: CASSSGSSYEQYF.